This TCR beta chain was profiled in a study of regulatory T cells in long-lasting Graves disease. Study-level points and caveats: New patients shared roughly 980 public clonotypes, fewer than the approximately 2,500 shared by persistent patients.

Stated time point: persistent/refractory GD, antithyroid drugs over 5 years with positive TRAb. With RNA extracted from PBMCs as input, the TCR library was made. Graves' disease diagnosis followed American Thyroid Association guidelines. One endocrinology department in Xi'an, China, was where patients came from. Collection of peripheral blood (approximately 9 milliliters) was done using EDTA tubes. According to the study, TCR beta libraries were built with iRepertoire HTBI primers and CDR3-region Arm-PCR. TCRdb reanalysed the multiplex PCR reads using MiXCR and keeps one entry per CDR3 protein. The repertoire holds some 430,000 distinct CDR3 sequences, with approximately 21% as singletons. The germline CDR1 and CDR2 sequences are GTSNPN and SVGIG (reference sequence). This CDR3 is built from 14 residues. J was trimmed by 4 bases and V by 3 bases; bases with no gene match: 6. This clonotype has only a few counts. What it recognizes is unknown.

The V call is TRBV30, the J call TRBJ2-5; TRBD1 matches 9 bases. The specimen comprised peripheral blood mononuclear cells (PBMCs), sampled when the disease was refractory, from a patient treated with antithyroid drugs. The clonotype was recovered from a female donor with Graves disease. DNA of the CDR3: TGTGCCTGGAGAGGACAGGGGTTGGTAGAGACCCAGTACTTC. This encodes CAWRGQGLVETQYF.